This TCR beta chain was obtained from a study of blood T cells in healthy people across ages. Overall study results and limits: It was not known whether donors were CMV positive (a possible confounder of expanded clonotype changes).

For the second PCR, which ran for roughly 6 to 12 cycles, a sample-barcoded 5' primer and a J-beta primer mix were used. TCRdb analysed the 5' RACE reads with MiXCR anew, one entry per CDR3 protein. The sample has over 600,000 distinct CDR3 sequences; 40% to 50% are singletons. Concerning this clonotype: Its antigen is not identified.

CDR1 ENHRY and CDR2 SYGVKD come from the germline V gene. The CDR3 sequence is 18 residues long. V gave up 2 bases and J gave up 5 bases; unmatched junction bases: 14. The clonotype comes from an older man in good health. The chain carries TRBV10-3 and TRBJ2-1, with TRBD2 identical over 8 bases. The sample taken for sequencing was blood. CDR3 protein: CAISEPTNRLRGDNEQFF. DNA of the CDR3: TGTGCCATCAGTGAGCCTACTAACCGCTTGCGGGGGGACAATGAGCAGTTCTTC.